This TCR beta chain comes out of a study of T-cell reconstitution after alpha-beta-depleted transplantation in children. Study conclusions and caveats: Surviving recipient T cells and thymic progenitors accounted for the high day-60 TCRbeta diversity observed in some patients.

Turning to this clonotype: Its antigen is as yet unknown.

The authors prepared the TCRbeta library with unique molecular identifiers. TCRdb re-derived calls from the PCR reads in MiXCR, one entry per CDR3 protein. The table has about 200,000 distinct CDR3 sequences, around 5.9% seen once. V was clipped by 8 bases and J by 4 bases; unmatched bases: 2. This CDR3 contains 12 residues. Germline V gene lookup returns CDR1 SNHLY and CDR2 FYNNEI. The sequence came from a girl under two years old with combined immunodeficiency, due to receive a stem cell transplant. The V gene is TRBV2, the J gene TRBJ2-7; 10 nucleotides match TRBD1. The sample here was PBMCs, taken before TCRalphabeta/CD19-depleted stem cell transplant. CDR3 sequence: CASGQGEYEQYF. The CDR3 DNA sequence: TGTGCCAGCGGACAGGGGGAGTACGAGCAGTACTTC.